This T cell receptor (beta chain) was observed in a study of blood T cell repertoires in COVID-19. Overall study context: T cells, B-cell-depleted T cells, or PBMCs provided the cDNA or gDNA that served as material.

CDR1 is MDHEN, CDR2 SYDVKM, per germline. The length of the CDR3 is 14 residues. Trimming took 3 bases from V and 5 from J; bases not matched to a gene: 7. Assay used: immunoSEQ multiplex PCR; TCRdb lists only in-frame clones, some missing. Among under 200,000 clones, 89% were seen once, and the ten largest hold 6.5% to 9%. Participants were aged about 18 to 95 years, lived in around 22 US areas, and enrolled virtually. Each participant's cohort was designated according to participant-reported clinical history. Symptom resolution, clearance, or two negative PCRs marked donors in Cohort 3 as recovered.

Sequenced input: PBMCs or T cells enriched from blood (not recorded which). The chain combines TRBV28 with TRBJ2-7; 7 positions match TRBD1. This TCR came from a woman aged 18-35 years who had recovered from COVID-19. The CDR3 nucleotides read TGTGCCAGCAGTTTTTACAGGGGCGGCAACGAGCAGTACTTC. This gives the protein CASSFYRGGNEQYF.